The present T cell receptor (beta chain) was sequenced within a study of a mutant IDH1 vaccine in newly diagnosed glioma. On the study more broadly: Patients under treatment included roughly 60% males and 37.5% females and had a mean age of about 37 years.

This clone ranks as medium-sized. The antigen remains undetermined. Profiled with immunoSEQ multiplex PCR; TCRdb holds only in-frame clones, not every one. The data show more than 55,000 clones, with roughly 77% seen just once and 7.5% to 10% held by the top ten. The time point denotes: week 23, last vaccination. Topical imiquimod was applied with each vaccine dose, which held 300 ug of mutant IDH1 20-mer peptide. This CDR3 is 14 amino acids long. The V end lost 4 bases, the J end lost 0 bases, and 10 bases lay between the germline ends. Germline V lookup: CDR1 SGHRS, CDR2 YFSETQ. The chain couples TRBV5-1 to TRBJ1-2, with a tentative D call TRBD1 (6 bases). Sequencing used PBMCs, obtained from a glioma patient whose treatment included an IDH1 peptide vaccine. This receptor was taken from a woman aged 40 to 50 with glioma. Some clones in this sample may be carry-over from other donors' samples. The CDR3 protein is CASSKTGPNYGYTF. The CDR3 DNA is TGCGCCAGCAGCAAGACAGGCCCTAACTATGGCTACACCTTC.